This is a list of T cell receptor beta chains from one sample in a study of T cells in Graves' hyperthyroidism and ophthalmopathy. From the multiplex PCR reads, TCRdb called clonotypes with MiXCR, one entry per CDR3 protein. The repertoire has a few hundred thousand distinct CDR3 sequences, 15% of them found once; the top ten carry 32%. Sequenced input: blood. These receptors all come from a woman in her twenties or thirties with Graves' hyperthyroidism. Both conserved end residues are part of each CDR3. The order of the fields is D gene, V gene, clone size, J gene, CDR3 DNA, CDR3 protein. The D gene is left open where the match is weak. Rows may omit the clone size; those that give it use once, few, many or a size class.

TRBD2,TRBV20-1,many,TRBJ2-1,TGCAGTGCTCGCACCGGGACTAGCGTCTACAATGAGCAGTTCTTC,CSARTGTSVYNEQFF
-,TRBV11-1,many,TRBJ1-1,TGTGCCAGCAGCTGGGCAGGGTACACTGAAGCTTTCTTT,CASSWAGYTEAFF
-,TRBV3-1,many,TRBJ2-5,TGTGCCAGCAGCCAAGCGGCCCAAGAGACCCAGTACTTC,CASSQAAQETQYF
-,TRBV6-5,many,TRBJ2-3,TGTGCCAGCAGTTACTTGCAAGCTAGCACAGATACGCAGTATTTT,CASSYLQASTDTQYF
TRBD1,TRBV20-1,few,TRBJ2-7,TGCAGTGCGCCAGGACAGGGGGCGAACGAGCAGTACTTC,CSAPGQGANEQYF
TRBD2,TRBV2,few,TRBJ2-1,TGTGCCAGCAGACTCGGGACTACCTACTACAATGAGCAGTTCTTC,CASRLGTTYYNEQFF
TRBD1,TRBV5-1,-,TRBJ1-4,TGCGCCAGCAGCTTACAGGGGGCGAAAAGGAATGAAAAACTGTTTTTT,CASSLQGAKRNEKLFF
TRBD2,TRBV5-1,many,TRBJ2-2,TGCGCCAGCAGCTTAGCCGGGACTAGTTCATCCGGGGAGCTGTTTTTT,CASSLAGTSSSGELFF
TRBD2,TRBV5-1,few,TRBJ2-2,TGCGCCAGCAGCTCGCTAGCGGCGAACGGGGAGCTGTTTTTT,CASSSLAANGELFF
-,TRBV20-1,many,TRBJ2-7,TGCAGTGCTAGTGGGGGGAGTGGGTACGAGCAGTACTTC,CSASGGSGYEQYF
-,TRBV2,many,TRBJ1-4,TGTGCCACTCAGAGGGGGGACTCGAATGAAAAACTGTTTTTT,CATQRGDSNEKLFF
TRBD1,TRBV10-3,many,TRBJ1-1,TGTGCCATCAGTGAGTCGCGACAGGGGGCGAGCACTGAAGCTTTCTTT,CAISESRQGASTEAFF
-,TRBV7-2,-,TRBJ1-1,TGTGCCAGCAGCTCCGAGCCATGGAACACTGAAGCTTTCTTT,CASSSEPWNTEAFF
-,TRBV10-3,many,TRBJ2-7,TGTGCCATCAGTGGAACCCGAAGCGTCGACGGGAGAGGTTGGTACGAGCAGTACTTC,CAISGTRSVDGRGWYEQYF
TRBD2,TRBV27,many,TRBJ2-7,TGTGCCAGCAGCCAACGCGGGACTAGCTTCTCCTACGAGCAGTACTTC,CASSQRGTSFSYEQYF
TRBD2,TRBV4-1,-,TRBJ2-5,TGCGCCAGCAGGAGGACTAGCGGGAGGGCCTGGGAGACCCAGTACTTC,CASRRTSGRAWETQYF
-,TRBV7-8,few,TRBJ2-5,TGTGCCAGCAGCTTAGGGGGGCCTTCACAAGAGACCCAGTACTTC,CASSLGGPSQETQYF
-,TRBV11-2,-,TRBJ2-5,TGTGCCAGCAGCTTTAGTGGAGAGACCCAGTACTTC,CASSFSGETQYF
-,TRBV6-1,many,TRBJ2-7,TGTGCCAGCAGATCAGAGGGCCCCTACGAGCAGTACTTC,CASRSEGPYEQYF
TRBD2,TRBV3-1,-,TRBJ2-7,TGTGCCGGCAGCCAAGAAGTAGCGGGAGACTCCTACGAGCAGTACTTC,CAGSQEVAGDSYEQYF
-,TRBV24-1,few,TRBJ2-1,TGTGCCACCAGTGACTGGGTAGATCACAATGAGCAGTTCTTC,CATSDWVDHNEQFF
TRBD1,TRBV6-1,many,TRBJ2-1,TGTGCCAGCAGTGAGGGGACAGGGGGGCACAATGAGCAGTTCTTC,CASSEGTGGHNEQFF
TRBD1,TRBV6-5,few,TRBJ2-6,TGTGCCAGCAGTTACTCTTTAGGGGGCGCTGGGGCCAACGTCCTGACTTTC,CASSYSLGGAGANVLTF
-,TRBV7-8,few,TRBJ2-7,TGTGCCAGCAACTCTGGGGGGGGGCGATACGAGCAGTACTTC,CASNSGGGRYEQYF
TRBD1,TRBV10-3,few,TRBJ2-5,TGTGCCATCAGATGGGACAGGGGGGAGACCCAGTACTTC,CAIRWDRGETQYF
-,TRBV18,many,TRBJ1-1,TGTGCCAGCTCACGTGAAGGAAGCTACACTGAAGCTTTCTTT,CASSREGSYTEAFF
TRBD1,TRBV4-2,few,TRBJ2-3,TGTGCCAGCAGAGGGACAGGGGGGGGAGATACGCAGTATTTT,CASRGTGGGDTQYF
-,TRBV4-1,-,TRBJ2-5,TGCGCCAGCAGCCAGGCCGGGACCGGTGGGGGGACCCAGTACTTC,CASSQAGTGGGTQYF
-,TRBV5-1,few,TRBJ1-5,TGCGCCAGCAGCTTGGATTATAGCAATCAGCCCCAGCATTTT,CASSLDYSNQPQHF
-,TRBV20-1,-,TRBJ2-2,TGCAGTGCCCCCCGGACCCTCACCGGGGAGCTGTTTTTT,CSAPRTLTGELFF
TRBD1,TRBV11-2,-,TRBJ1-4,TGTGCCAGCAGCTTAGATCTAGGGACAGCTAATGAAAAACTGTTTTTT,CASSLDLGTANEKLFF
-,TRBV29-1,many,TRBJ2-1,TGCAGCGTTGAAGGGGGGGGGCTACCCTACAATGAGCAGTTCTTC,CSVEGGGLPYNEQFF
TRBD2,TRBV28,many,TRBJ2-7,TGTGCCAGCAGTTTACCCGGGAGGGGCGGCGAGCAGTACTTC,CASSLPGRGGEQYF
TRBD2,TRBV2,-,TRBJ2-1,TGTGCTTTGGGCAGTCCTAGCGGGGCGCCATCCTACAATGAGCAGTTCTTC,CALGSPSGAPSYNEQFF
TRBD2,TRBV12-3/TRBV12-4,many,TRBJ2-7,TGTGCCAGCAGTTTAGGCGAGGTAGCGGGAGTGCTTGAGCAGTACTTC,CASSLGEVAGVLEQYF
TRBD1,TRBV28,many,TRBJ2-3,TGTGCCAGCAGTTTAAGGACAGGGCGAAGCACAGATACGCAGTATTTT,CASSLRTGRSTDTQYF
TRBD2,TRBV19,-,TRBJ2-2,TGTGCCAGTAGTATAGCGGGAGGAGGTACCGGGGAGCTGTTTTTT,CASSIAGGGTGELFF
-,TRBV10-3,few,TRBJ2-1,TGTGCCATCAGCGCAGGAGGGAAGAATGAGCAGTTCTTC,CAISAGGKNEQFF
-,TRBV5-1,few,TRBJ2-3,TGCGCCAGCAGCTTGGCCGGTCGAAGTACGCAGTATTTT,CASSLAGRSTQYF
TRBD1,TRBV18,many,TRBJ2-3,TGTGCCAGCTCACCACCGAGGACAGGCCGAGGAGATACGCAGTATTTT,CASSPPRTGRGDTQYF
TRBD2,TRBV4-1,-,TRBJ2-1,TGCGCCAGCAGCCAAGATGGGACTAGCCCTTCCTACAATGAGCAGTTCTTC,CASSQDGTSPSYNEQFF
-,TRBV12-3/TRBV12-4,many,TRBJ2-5,TGTGCCAGCAGTTTCAGTCCGAAAGAGACCCAGTACTTC,CASSFSPKETQYF
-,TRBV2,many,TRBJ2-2,TGTGCCAGCAGGGAGACGGGGGCCGGGGAGCTGTTTTTT,CASRETGAGELFF
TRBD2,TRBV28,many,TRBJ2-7,TGTGCCAGCAGTTTATTTGGGACTAGAGGGAAATTCTACGAGCAGTACTTC,CASSLFGTRGKFYEQYF
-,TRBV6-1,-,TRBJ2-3,TGTGCCAGCTTTCACCGGGCAGGGGACAGCACAGATACGCAGTATTTT,CASFHRAGDSTDTQYF
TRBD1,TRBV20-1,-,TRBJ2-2,TGCAGTGCGGACAGGGGCACCGGGGAGCTGTTTTTT,CSADRGTGELFF
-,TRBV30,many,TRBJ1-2,TGTGCCTGGAAGATTGGAAATGGCTACACCTTC,CAWKIGNGYTF
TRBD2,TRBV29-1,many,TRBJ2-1,TGCAGCGTGCCGCCTAGCGGAACCTACAATGAGCAGTTCTTC,CSVPPSGTYNEQFF
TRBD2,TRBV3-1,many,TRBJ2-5,TGTGCCAGCAGCCAAGTGCGTAGCGGGACGGTCGAGACCCAGTACTTC,CASSQVRSGTVETQYF
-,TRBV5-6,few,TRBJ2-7,TGTGCCAGCAGCACCGGGGATCCGAACGAGCAGTACTTC,CASSTGDPNEQYF
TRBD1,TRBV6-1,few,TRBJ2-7,TGTGCCAGCAATCTAAACAGGGGCGAGCAGTACTTC,CASNLNRGEQYF
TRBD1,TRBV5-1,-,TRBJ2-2,TGCGCCAGCAGTGGGACAGCGAACACCGGGGAGCTGTTTTTT,CASSGTANTGELFF
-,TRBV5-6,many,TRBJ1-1,TGTGCCAGCAGCTTTTCTTCGGTGAACACTGAAGCTTTCTTT,CASSFSSVNTEAFF
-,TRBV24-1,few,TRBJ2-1,TGTGCCACCAGTGATTTGGATGTCAGACAGGACCCTTACAATGAGCAGTTCTTC,CATSDLDVRQDPYNEQFF
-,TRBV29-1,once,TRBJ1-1,TGCAGCGCAGAAGCCGACACTGAAGCTTTCTTT,CSAEADTEAFF
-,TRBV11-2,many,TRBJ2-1,TGTGCCAGCAGCTTAATAATTTGGGGTGAGCAGTTCTTC,CASSLIIWGEQFF
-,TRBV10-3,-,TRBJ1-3,TGTGCCATCAGTGAGTCCGCAGGTGGATCTGGAAACACCATATATTTT,CAISESAGGSGNTIYF